The present TCR beta chain was sequenced within a study of blood T cell repertoires in COVID-19. Study in general: COVID-19 samples, acute and convalescent, were from the United States, Italy and Spain.

The CDR3 is 15 residues long. The trim removed 1 base at V and 7 bases at J, leaving 7 bases unmatched. CDR1 and CDR2 (germline): LGHNT, FRNRAP. In the original processing: From reference gene primer amplification, estimates of nucleated cell counts were derived. Method: immunoSEQ multiplex PCR; TCRdb's copy keeps in-frame clones and lacks some. D and trimming were read from the DNA, whereas the V and J calls and clone size are those reported in that table. The table lists under 350,000 clones, approximately 86% of them singletons. V gene TRBV12-5 combines with J gene TRBJ1-5; 7 bases fit TRBD1. The source of this sequence is a woman aged 40 to 50 with acute COVID-19. Sequences were obtained from PBMCs or T cells enriched from blood (not recorded which). CDR3 protein: CASGLEGGQGQPQHF. CDR3 sequence (DNA): TGTGCTAGTGGTTTGGAAGGGGGCCAGGGCCAGCCCCAGCATTTT.